What follows are 11 T cell receptor beta chains derived from one specimen sequenced in a study of cytomegalovirus exposure and HLA in healthy donors. The method was immunoSEQ multiplex PCR; TCRdb's version includes in-frame clones alone and lacks a portion of them. The repertoire holds 150,000 or so clones, with approximately 86% as singletons. The sequenced sample consisted of PBMCs. These receptors came from a man younger than 30 in good health and CMV-seropositive.

The table lists this clone with a count of one. This chain connects TRBV6-6 to TRBJ2-5; 9 nucleotides line up with TRBD1. The CDR3 covers 14 residues. Germline lookup yields CDR1 MNHNY and CDR2 SVGAGI (reference sequence). V gave up 4 bases and J gave up 5 bases; unmatched junction bases: 5. CDR3 DNA: TGTGCCAGCAGTTCCCTCGGACAGGGGGAGACCCAGTACTTC. It specifies CASSSLGQGETQYF.

This rearrangement joins TRBV25-1 to TRBJ2-5, with 12 bases that match TRBD1. Germline CDR1 is MGHDK and CDR2 is SYGVNS. There are 17 residues in the CDR3. J lost 2 bases, V lost 5 bases, and 9 bases had no gene match. The chain's CDR3 is CASSRGTGGPQQETQYF. DNA of the CDR3: TGTGCCAGCAGTAGAGGGACAGGGGGCCCCCAACAAGAGACCCAGTACTTC.

This clone was picked up one time. This chain links TRBV25-1 with TRBJ2-1; 8 bases match TRBD2. CDR1 and CDR2 from the germline V gene are MGHDK and SYGVNS. The CDR3 is 17 amino acids. J lost 4 bases, V lost 4 bases, and 12 bases had no gene match. The CDR3 nucleotides read TGTGCCAGCAGTGGGGGGACTAGGGGTAGGGATTACAATGAGCAGTTCTTC. As protein: CASSGGTRGRDYNEQFF.

The chain employs TRBV29-1 and TRBJ1-4, with no clear D. Per the germline V gene, CDR1 is SQVTM and CDR2 is ANQGSEA. The CDR3 extends over 16 amino acids. Trimming left V 5 bases short and J 5 bases short, with 21 bases between. CDR3 protein: CSVSSSNMAVNEKLFF. The DNA for the CDR3 is TGCAGCGTTTCCTCCTCAAACATGGCGGTAAATGAAAAACTGTTTTTT.

This clone has more than one count but fewer than ten. The chain recombines TRBV7-3 with TRBJ1-6; D may be TRBD1 (5 bases). Trimming cost V 5 bases and J 7 bases, with 15 bases left between them. Germline V gene sequence: CDR1 SGHTA, CDR2 FQGTGA. The CDR3 runs to 15 residues. CDR3 in DNA: TGTGCCAGCAGCCCGGAAGGCCGGGGGAATTCACCCCTCCACTTT. This sequence encodes CASSPEGRGNSPLHF.

V usage is TRBV2 and J usage is TRBJ1-2, with D possibly TRBD1 on 6 matching bases. The germline CDR1 and CDR2 sequences are SNHLY and FYNNEI. Trimming removed 3 bases from V and 4 bases from J, with 9 bases in between. This CDR3 has 13 amino acids. The CDR3 loop reads CASSDRGSYGYTF. In DNA, the CDR3 is TGTGCCAGCAGTGACAGGGGTAGCTATGGCTACACCTTC.

The chain uses TRBV15 and TRBJ1-2, with 8 positions matching TRBD1. CDR3 length: 14 amino acids. V gave up 5 bases and J gave up 4 bases; unmatched junction bases: 6. Germline loops: CDR1 LNHNV, CDR2 YYDKDF (reference sequence). This CDR3 is CATSASRGLYGYTF. The CDR3, as DNA: TGTGCCACCAGCGCGTCCAGGGGGCTCTATGGCTACACCTTC.

V gene TRBV7-2 combines with J gene TRBJ1-2; 10 nucleotides agree with TRBD1. The J segment lost 3 bases and the V segment lost 5 bases, leaving 9 bases of the junction unmatched. Germline V gene sequence: CDR1 SGHTA, CDR2 FQGNSA. CDR3 size: 16 residues. In nucleotides, the CDR3 is TGTGCCAGCAGCCCCCGACAGGGGGCGTATGACTATGGCTACACCTTC. Amino acid sequence: CASSPRQGAYDYGYTF.

The rearrangement joins TRBV7-8 to TRBJ2-7; 9 positions match TRBD1. In germline, CDR1 is SGHVS, CDR2 FQNEAQ. The length of the CDR3 is 14 residues. After removal of 5 bases from V and 7 bases from J, the junction contained 9 bases not matched to a gene. CDR3 protein: CASSTGTGSEEQYF. CDR3 DNA sequence: TGTGCCAGCAGCACCGGGACAGGGTCAGAAGAGCAGTACTTC.

This chain uses TRBV9 with TRBJ1-3; D might be TRBD1 (5 bases). The CDR3 loop spans 18 amino acids. Trimming removed 4 bases from V and 4 bases from J, with 24 bases in between. CDR1 is SGDLS and CDR2 is YYNGEE in the germline V gene. CDR3 in amino acids: CASSPVGPDRSQGNTIYF. The DNA of the CDR3 is TGTGCCAGCAGCCCCGTAGGGCCCGACAGAAGTCAGGGAAACACCATATATTTT.

The CDR3 is CASSQASFRGGTDTQYF. In DNA, the CDR3 is TGTGCCAGCAGCCAAGCCTCCTTTCGGGGGGGCACAGATACGCAGTATTTT. This chain connects TRBV4-2 to TRBJ2-3; 7 positions match TRBD2. J was trimmed by 1 base and V by 1 base; bases with no gene match: 8. Germline V gene lookup returns CDR1 LGHNA and CDR2 YNFKEQ. CDR3 size: 17 residues.